The 32 T cell receptor beta chains presented below share a single source sample, sequenced in a study of neurological immune-mediated disorders. TCRdb analysed the 5' RACE reads with MiXCR anew, one entry per CDR3 protein. There are more than 15,000 distinct CDR3 sequences in the sample; around 13% occur only once, and 6% to 8.5% lies in the top ten. The sample comprised CD4+ T cells from blood. The receptor set was obtained from a woman between 55 and 75 years old with HTLV-1-associated myelopathy (HAM/TSP).

This clonotype was counted ten times or more. The V and J genes are TRBV18 and TRBJ1-2, with D unclear. The CDR3 loop spans 17 amino acids. Germline CDR1 KGHSH, CDR2 LQKENI. V lost 2 bases and J 6 bases, leaving 22 bases between the germline ends. Written as DNA, the CDR3 is TGTGCCAGCTCACCAAACCCATTCTCGGGTGATCCGAATGGCTACACCTTC. Translating it yields CASSPNPFSGDPNGYTF.

By its share, this clonotype is medium-sized. The chain employs TRBV5-1 and TRBJ1-2; D may be TRBD1 (6 bases). The germline V gene encodes CDR1 SGHRS and CDR2 YFSETQ. The CDR3 is made up of 13 amino acids. The ends were cut back, 5 bases at V and 2 bases at J, with 10 bases in the middle. The CDR3 nucleotides read TGCGCCAGCAGTCTACAGGGCAACTATGGCTACACCTTC. Encoded protein: CASSLQGNYGYTF.

This clonotype was detected many times. The chain links TRBV10-2 to TRBJ2-2, with D possibly TRBD1 on 6 matching bases. CDR1 and CDR2 from the germline V gene are WSHSY and SAAADI. The V and J ends lost 8 bases and 0 bases respectively, with 10 bases between them. This CDR3 spans 14 amino acids. The CDR3 loop is CASLRTANTGELFF. In DNA, the CDR3 is TGCGCCAGCCTGCGGACAGCGAACACCGGGGAGCTGTTTTTT.

This clonotype has a count of ten or more. The chain uses TRBV5-1 and TRBJ2-3; D may be TRBD2 (5 bases). The ends were cut back, 3 bases at V and 0 bases at J, with 8 bases in the middle. The CDR3 loop spans 14 amino acids. In germline, CDR1 is SGHRS, CDR2 YFSETQ. DNA for the CDR3: TGCGCCAGCAGCTCCGGGATTAGCACAGATACGCAGTATTTT. Protein product: CASSSGISTDTQYF.

The sample holds many counts of this clonotype. The rearrangement uses TRBV20-1 and TRBJ2-1, with a tentative D call TRBD2 (6 bases). This CDR3 has 17 amino acids. Germline values: CDR1 DFQATT, CDR2 SNEGSKA (reference sequence). Trimming pared 4 bases from V and 5 bases from J, leaving 24 bases between. Here the CDR3 reads CSATPILAAPRNNEQFF. CDR3 DNA sequence: TGCAGTGCTACCCCGATTTTAGCGGCCCCCCGCAACAATGAGCAGTTCTTC.

There are many counts of this clonotype. The chain has TRBV18 and TRBJ2-1; 11 nucleotides align to TRBD1. The CDR3 spans 17 residues. Germline trimming cut 1 base from V and 9 bases from J; bases unmatched to any gene: 11. CDR1 KGHSH and CDR2 LQKENI come from the germline V gene. The CDR3 is CASSPRITDRGLSEQFF. The DNA of the CDR3 is TGTGCCAGCTCACCACGGATCACGGACAGGGGGCTTAGTGAGCAGTTCTTC.

This clonotype was seen repeatedly, ten times or more. The genes are TRBV6-6 and TRBJ2-6; TRBD1 is a possible D gene (6 bases). This CDR3 contains 17 residues. Germline V CDR1 and CDR2: MNHNY, SVGAGI (reference sequence). V was cut by 5 bases and J by 0 bases, with 14 bases left in between. The CDR3 DNA reads as TGTGCCAGCAGTGCCTCTTTGACAGGCTCTGGGGCCAACGTCCTGACTTTC. This gives the protein CASSASLTGSGANVLTF.

This clonotype showed up many times. The chain uses TRBV20-1 and TRBJ1-6; maybe TRBD1 (5 bases). From germline, CDR1 is DFQATT and CDR2 SNEGSKA (reference sequence). The CDR3 length is 14 residues. V lost 2 bases and J 3 bases, leaving 8 bases between the germline ends. The CDR3 DNA reads as TGCAGTGCTAGACAGGGTTTCTATAATTCACCCCTCCACTTT. Residues: CSARQGFYNSPLHF.

This clonotype has at least ten counts. The J gene is TRBJ2-1, the V gene TRBV7-2, with TRBD2 matching 12 bases. The ends lost 3 bases at V and 5 bases at J; junction bases unmatched: 5. CDR1 and CDR2 (germline): SGHTA, FQGNSA. The CDR3 totals 16 residues. This CDR3 reads CASSLSSGRVNNEQFF. The CDR3 DNA sequence: TGTGCCAGCAGCTTGTCTAGCGGGAGGGTGAACAATGAGCAGTTCTTC.

The table lists this clonotype with many counts. The chain couples TRBV20-1 to TRBJ1-6, with D perhaps matching TRBD1 (6 bases). The CDR3 sequence is 14 residues long. Germline V gene lookup returns CDR1 DFQATT and CDR2 SNEGSKA (reference sequence). V lost 4 bases and J lost 3, with 10 bases in between. The CDR3 loop is CSAIGQNYNSPLHF. The CDR3 nucleotides read TGCAGTGCTATCGGACAGAACTATAATTCACCCCTCCACTTT.

This clonotype came up many times. This rearrangement joins TRBV20-1 to TRBJ1-4; no firm D call. CDR1 is DFQATT, CDR2 SNEGSKA, per germline (reference sequence). V gave up 5 bases and J gave up 8 bases, with 12 bases separating them. This CDR3 comprises 12 residues. The CDR3: CSARSSGEKLFF. The CDR3 DNA sequence: TGCAGTGCTCGAAGCAGTGGGGAAAAACTGTTTTTT.

The chain has TRBV20-1 and TRBJ2-7, with D possibly being TRBD2 (5 bases). V lost 6 bases and J 1 base, leaving 13 bases between the germline ends. The length of the CDR3 is 13 residues. Per germline, CDR1 DFQATT and CDR2 SNEGSKA (reference sequence). The CDR3 region has the DNA TGCAGTGCCTCGAGCGGAGGATCCTACGAGCAGTACTTC. It is translated as CSASSGGSYEQYF.

At least ten counts were recorded for this clonotype. The chain combines TRBV5-8 with TRBJ2-7; D may be TRBD2 (6 bases). The CDR3 runs to 12 residues. From germline, CDR1 is SGHTS and CDR2 YDEGEE. V shed 4 bases and J shed 7 bases, with 12 bases lying between them. The CDR3 here is CASSEGLTEQYF. DNA for the CDR3: TGTGCCAGCAGCGAGGGACTGACTGAGCAGTACTTC.

In the case of this clonotype: The DNA is left out, because the CDR3 cannot be placed on it with certainty; the CDR3 is given as TCRdb lists it. The chain has TRBV5-1 and TRBJ1-1. The length of the CDR3 is 20 amino acids, counting both ends. Germline CDR1 is SGHRS and CDR2 is YFSETQ. The CDR3 reads CASSIYLCSVVSARASEAFF.

The J gene is TRBJ1-5, the V gene TRBV6-4; D is perhaps TRBD1 (6 bases). The germline V gene has CDR1 MRHNA and CDR2 SNTAGT. The ends were cut back, 5 bases at V and 4 bases at J, with 15 bases in the middle. There are 15 residues in the CDR3. The CDR3: CASSTTGTGNQPQHF. As DNA, the CDR3 is TGTGCCAGCAGTACCACAGGGACCGGGAATCAGCCCCAGCATTTT.

This clonotype is judged medium-sized. This chain joins TRBV20-1 and TRBJ2-2; 14 positions match TRBD2. This CDR3 has 15 amino acids. The J segment lost 5 bases and the V segment lost 1 base, leaving 0 bases of the junction unmatched. Looked up from germline, CDR1 is DFQATT and CDR2 is SNEGSKA (reference sequence). The CDR3 spells CSARGTSGRTGELFF. The CDR3, as DNA: TGCAGTGCTAGAGGGACTAGCGGGAGGACCGGGGAGCTGTTTTTT.

This clonotype was detected many times. The rearrangement links TRBV14 to TRBJ2-1, with 16 positions matching TRBD2. CDR3 length equals 13 residues. V lost 7 bases, J lost 10 bases, and 1 base stayed unmatched. Looked up from germline, CDR1 is SGHDN and CDR2 is FVKESK. The CDR3 DNA is TGTGCCAGCATGGGACTAGCGGGAGGGGAGCAGTTCTTC. Translated: CASMGLAGGEQFF.

As to this clonotype: The junction shows a germline mismatch at one end, possibly a read error. The CDR3 sequence is CANSLRTGPKTEAFF. Here the CDR3 DNA reads TGTGCCAACAGTCTCCGGACAGGGCCGAAAACTGAAGCTTTCTTT. This chain joins TRBV12-3 or TRBV12-4 and TRBJ1-1; TRBD1 agrees at 8 bases. The CDR3 has 15 amino acids.

In its sample, this clonotype was seen many times. This rearrangement joins TRBV6-2 or TRBV6-3 to TRBJ2-1; TRBD1 agrees at 7 bases. The junction had 12 bases not matched to a gene; V was cut back by 4 bases and J by 9 bases. There are 15 residues in the CDR3. Germline loops: CDR1 MNHEY, CDR2 SVGEGT. As DNA, the CDR3 is TGTGCCAGCAGTTCGGGACAGTGGGTGATGGGTGAGCAGTTCTTC. It codes for CASSSGQWVMGEQFF.

This clonotype appeared many times. The rearrangement links TRBV27 to TRBJ2-3; 7 bases line up with TRBD2. The CDR3 is 14 amino acids. J lost 7 bases, V lost 3 bases, and 7 bases had no gene match. Looked up from germline, CDR1 is MNHEY and CDR2 is SMNVEV (reference sequence). The CDR3 region has the DNA TGTGCCAGCAGTTTTGGGGGGGGGGGAAATACGCAGTATTTT. This encodes CASSFGGGGNTQYF.

The chain has TRBV20-1 and TRBJ2-5; 8 bases line up with TRBD2. The CDR3 length is 13 residues. CDR1 DFQATT and CDR2 SNEGSKA come from the germline V gene (reference sequence). Unmatched junction bases numbered 3, after V lost 1 base and J lost 5 bases. Here the CDR3 reads CSARAGGPETQYF. In DNA form, the CDR3 reads TGCAGTGCTAGAGCGGGGGGGCCCGAGACCCAGTACTTC.

This clonotype is labeled medium-sized (0.01 to 0.1%). This chain's CDR3 is CASSLGGTGAYEQYF. The CDR3 DNA sequence: TGTGCCAGCAGCTTAGGAGGGACGGGGGCCTACGAGCAGTACTTC. The chain joins TRBV7-8 to TRBJ2-7, with D possibly TRBD2 on 6 matching bases. Deletions cut 1 base from V and 2 bases from J, with 12 bases between. The CDR3 contains 15 residues. Germline CDR1 reads SGHVS; CDR2 reads FQNEAQ. The variable domain in full, completed from reference TRBV7-8 and TRBJ2-7, reads GAGVSQSPRYKVAKRGQDVALRCDPISGHVSLFWYQQALGQGPEFLTYFQNEAQLDKSGLPSDRFFAERPEGSVSTLKIQRTQQEDSAVYLCASSLGGTGAYEQYFGPGTRLTVT.

In this sample, this clonotype turned up many times. The chain combines TRBV20-1 with TRBJ2-3, with 10 nucleotides matching TRBD2. Trimming took 5 bases from V and 3 from J; bases not matched to a gene: 2. This CDR3 region has 13 residues. Germline CDR1 is DFQATT and CDR2 is SNEGSKA (reference sequence). The CDR3 nucleotides read TGCAGTGCTGGGACTAGCGTGACAGATACGCAGTATTTT. Translation: CSAGTSVTDTQYF.

This clonotype was detected ten times or more. CDR3 loop: CASSGTGTANWGNQPQHF. The CDR3 DNA reads as TGTGCCAGCAGCGGAACCGGGACAGCAAATTGGGGCAATCAGCCCCAGCATTTT. This sequence joins TRBV5-8 and TRBJ1-5, with 7 bases lining up with TRBD1. The CDR3 runs 18 residues. The V gene end was trimmed by 4 bases and the J gene end by 2 bases; junction bases not matched to a gene: 15. CDR1 and CDR2 from the germline V gene are SGHTS and YDEGEE.

The rearrangement joins TRBV6-5 to TRBJ1-1; perhaps TRBD1 as D (5 bases). The V gene lost 5 bases and the J gene lost 0 bases, with 13 bases spanning the gap. CDR3 length: 15 residues. Per the germline V gene, CDR1 is MNHEY and CDR2 is SVGAGI. The CDR3 DNA follows: TGTGCCAGCAGTGGGGCCGGGACTATGAACACTGAAGCTTTCTTT. Amino acids: CASSGAGTMNTEAFF.

This clonotype has at least ten counts. The rearrangement joins TRBV20-1 to TRBJ2-3; 9 bases are a match to TRBD2. Germline CDR1 reads DFQATT; CDR2 reads SNEGSKA (reference sequence). Trimming at V came to 6 bases and at J to 2 bases, leaving 9 bases not matched to a gene. The CDR3 contains 15 residues. The DNA for the CDR3 is TGCAGTGCGCCGGTGGGCGGGGGGGTCACAGATACGCAGTATTTT. It codes for CSAPVGGGVTDTQYF.

The chain combines TRBV15 with TRBJ2-2, with 9 bases lining up with TRBD2. With 2 bases clipped from V and 10 bases from J, the junction kept 2 bases outside the gene matches. Germline V CDR1 and CDR2: LNHNV, YYDKDF (reference sequence). The CDR3 runs 13 residues. CDR3 region: CATSRIAGEELFF. The CDR3 DNA reads TGTGCCACCAGCAGAATAGCGGGAGAGGAGCTGTTTTTT.

This clonotype showed up many times. The chain couples TRBV18 to TRBJ2-1, with a possible D match to TRBD1 (6 bases). The CDR3 is 13 residues long. Trimming pared 3 bases from V and 7 bases from J, leaving 10 bases between. Germline V gives CDR1 KGHSH, CDR2 LQKENI. CDR3 nucleotides: TGTGCCAGCTCACCCCTCCAGGGGAATGAGCAGTTCTTC. This sequence encodes CASSPLQGNEQFF.

This clonotype was observed at least ten times. This chain uses TRBV5-1 with TRBJ1-1; perhaps TRBD1 as D (5 bases). The length of the CDR3 is 14 residues. Germline assignment: CDR1 SGHRS and CDR2 YFSETQ. The V gene lost 0 bases and the J gene lost 4 bases, with 10 bases spanning the gap. The CDR3 loop is CASSLDLGGTEAFF. In DNA, the CDR3 is TGCGCCAGCAGCTTGGACCTTGGGGGCACTGAAGCTTTCTTT.

This clonotype was detected many times. The rearrangement links TRBV20-1 to TRBJ2-2, with D possibly matching TRBD1 (6 bases). Germline V CDR1 and CDR2: DFQATT, SNEGSKA (reference sequence). The CDR3 is 13 amino acids. The germline V and J ends were trimmed by 6 bases and 2 bases, with 10 bases remaining between them. The CDR3 nucleotides read TGCAGTGCCTCGGACAGAAACACCGGGGAGCTGTTTTTT. Amino acid sequence: CSASDRNTGELFF.

This clonotype was seen at least ten times. The V gene is TRBV10-3, the J gene TRBJ2-7, with TRBD1 matching 8 bases. The CDR3 runs 11 residues. The V segment lost 8 bases and the J segment 6 bases; nucleotides outside the gene matches: 3. Germline V lookup: CDR1 ENHRY, CDR2 SYGVKD. The chain's CDR3 is CAIGQGGEQYF. The DNA of the CDR3 is TGTGCCATCGGACAGGGTGGCGAGCAGTACTTC.

This clonotype has a count of ten or more. J is TRBJ1-4 and V is TRBV19; D is undetermined. Germline assignment: CDR1 LNHDA and CDR2 SQIVND (reference sequence). V gave up 8 bases and J gave up 5 bases, with 12 bases separating them. The CDR3 consists of 13 residues. As DNA, the CDR3 is TGTGCCAGTCGCCGGACGGGAAATGAAAAACTGTTTTTT. It is translated as CASRRTGNEKLFF.